This is a list of T cell receptor beta chains from one sample in a study of T-cell reconstitution after alpha-beta-depleted transplantation in children. A single record per CDR3 protein comes from TCRdb applying MiXCR to the PCR reads. The sample holds about 250,000 distinct CDR3 sequences, about 24% seen once. The sequencing used PBMCs, mostly from graft donor cells, collected 360 days after TCRalphabeta/CD19-depleted stem cell transplant. These receptors were obtained from a female patient aged 2 to 10 who had a stem cell transplant for congenital amegakaryocytic thrombocytopenia, so the T cells may come from the graft donor. Each CDR3 is given with its conserved first and last residue. The D gene is left open where the match is weak. The size entry is marked missing in some rows and otherwise reads once, few, many or a size class.

d_call: -
j_call: TRBJ2-5
v_call: TRBV12-3/TRBV12-4
clone_size: -
cdr3_aa: CASSPTGAQETQYF
cdr3_nt: TGTGCCAGCAGCCCAACGGGGGCCCAAGAGACCCAGTACTTC

d_call: -
j_call: TRBJ1-1
v_call: TRBV27
clone_size: -
cdr3_aa: CASSTTPPGCGAEAFF
cdr3_nt: TGTGCCAGCAGTACCACTCCTCCCGGGTGTGGCGCTGAAGCTTTCTTT

d_call: -
j_call: TRBJ2-5
v_call: TRBV6-5
clone_size: -
cdr3_aa: CASSYSRRGETQYF
cdr3_nt: TGTGCCAGCAGTTACTCAAGGAGGGGAGAGACCCAGTACTTC

d_call: -
j_call: TRBJ1-5
v_call: TRBV5-1
clone_size: few
cdr3_aa: CASSSGQNNQPQHF
cdr3_nt: TGCGCCAGCAGCAGCGGACAGAACAATCAGCCCCAGCATTTT

d_call: -
j_call: TRBJ1-4
v_call: TRBV4-2
clone_size: -
cdr3_aa: CASRSPNEGGDEKLFF
cdr3_nt: TGTGCCAGCAGGAGCCCGAACGAGGGAGGGGATGAAAAACTGTTTTTT

d_call: -
j_call: TRBJ2-3
v_call: TRBV7-2
clone_size: many
cdr3_aa: CASSLDRANTQYF
cdr3_nt: TGTGCCAGCAGCCTAGACCGGGCTAATACGCAGTATTTT

d_call: -
j_call: TRBJ2-1
v_call: TRBV24-1
clone_size: few
cdr3_aa: CATSDGPPYNEQFF
cdr3_nt: TGTGCCACCAGTGATGGACCTCCCTACAATGAGCAGTTCTTC

d_call: -
j_call: TRBJ2-2
v_call: TRBV10-3
clone_size: few
cdr3_aa: CAIRGTSTGELFF
cdr3_nt: TGTGCCATAAGGGGGACGAGCACCGGGGAGCTGTTTTTT

d_call: TRBD2
j_call: TRBJ2-1
v_call: TRBV28
clone_size: many
cdr3_aa: CASSLGGLALFYNEQFF
cdr3_nt: TGTGCCAGCAGTTTAGGGGGACTAGCCTTATTTTACAATGAGCAGTTCTTC

d_call: -
j_call: TRBJ1-6
v_call: TRBV5-1
clone_size: -
cdr3_aa: CASSLEMSGNNSPLHF
cdr3_nt: TGCGCCAGCAGCTTGGAAATGTCGGGGAATAATTCACCCCTCCACTTT

d_call: -
j_call: TRBJ2-7
v_call: TRBV27
clone_size: -
cdr3_aa: CASSQYGTGTYEQYF
cdr3_nt: TGTGCCAGCAGTCAGTACGGGACCGGGACCTACGAGCAGTACTTC

d_call: TRBD1
j_call: TRBJ1-4
v_call: TRBV6-1
clone_size: -
cdr3_aa: CASKSSGDRNEKLFF
cdr3_nt: TGTGCCAGCAAATCCTCCGGGGACAGGAATGAAAAACTGTTTTTT

d_call: -
j_call: TRBJ2-2
v_call: TRBV7-8
clone_size: -
cdr3_aa: CASSPGWASTGELFF
cdr3_nt: TGTGCCAGCAGCCCAGGGTGGGCGAGCACCGGGGAGCTGTTTTTT

d_call: TRBD1
j_call: TRBJ2-5
v_call: TRBV7-8
clone_size: few
cdr3_aa: CASSPLPGQVFETQYF
cdr3_nt: TGTGCCAGCAGCCCCTTACCGGGACAGGTCTTCGAGACCCAGTACTTC

d_call: TRBD1
j_call: TRBJ2-7
v_call: TRBV5-1
clone_size: few
cdr3_aa: CASRSGTGYEQYF
cdr3_nt: TGCGCCAGCAGGAGCGGGACAGGGTACGAGCAGTACTTC

d_call: -
j_call: TRBJ1-1
v_call: TRBV24-1
clone_size: few
cdr3_aa: CATSDPTTGTEAFF
cdr3_nt: TGTGCCACCAGTGACCCCACCACAGGGACTGAAGCTTTCTTT

d_call: -
j_call: TRBJ2-2
v_call: TRBV4-3
clone_size: many
cdr3_aa: CASSQDREDTGELFF
cdr3_nt: TGCGCCAGCAGCCAAGATAGGGAGGACACCGGGGAGCTGTTTTTT

d_call: TRBD2
j_call: TRBJ2-7
v_call: TRBV12-3/TRBV12-4
clone_size: many
cdr3_aa: CASGDSGRAREQYF
cdr3_nt: TGTGCCAGCGGCGACAGCGGGAGGGCCCGCGAGCAGTACTTC

d_call: -
j_call: TRBJ2-3
v_call: TRBV3-1
clone_size: few
cdr3_aa: CASSQVFVGDTQYF
cdr3_nt: TGTGCCAGCAGCCAAGTGTTTGTGGGGGATACGCAGTATTTT

d_call: -
j_call: TRBJ1-1
v_call: TRBV12-3/TRBV12-4
clone_size: -
cdr3_aa: CASSLARVGSEAFF
cdr3_nt: TGTGCCAGCAGTTTAGCTAGGGTTGGCTCTGAAGCTTTCTTT

d_call: TRBD2
j_call: TRBJ2-7
v_call: TRBV28
clone_size: -
cdr3_aa: CASSRLAGGYSYEQYF
cdr3_nt: TGTGCCAGCAGCAGACTAGCGGGGGGGTACTCCTACGAGCAGTACTTC

d_call: -
j_call: TRBJ2-5
v_call: TRBV4-1
clone_size: many
cdr3_aa: CASSHPLAFPETQYF
cdr3_nt: TGCGCCAGCAGCCATCCTCTAGCTTTCCCAGAGACCCAGTACTTC

d_call: -
j_call: TRBJ1-1
v_call: TRBV19
clone_size: -
cdr3_aa: CASRDGGMNTEAFF
cdr3_nt: TGTGCCAGTAGGGACGGAGGGATGAACACTGAAGCTTTCTTT

d_call: -
j_call: TRBJ2-7
v_call: TRBV6-5
clone_size: -
cdr3_aa: CASSYSRNTYEQYF
cdr3_nt: TGTGCCAGCAGTTACTCCCGGAACACCTACGAGCAGTACTTC

d_call: TRBD2
j_call: TRBJ2-1
v_call: TRBV9
clone_size: many
cdr3_aa: CASSSTTGTSGYNEQFF
cdr3_nt: TGTGCCAGCAGCAGCACCACCGGGACTAGCGGTTACAATGAGCAGTTCTTC

d_call: -
j_call: TRBJ1-3
v_call: TRBV5-6
clone_size: -
cdr3_aa: CASSLFSMSSGNTIYF
cdr3_nt: TGTGCCAGCAGCTTATTCTCCATGAGCTCTGGAAACACCATATATTTT

d_call: -
j_call: TRBJ2-1
v_call: TRBV10-3
clone_size: -
cdr3_aa: CAISESGANSYNEQFF
cdr3_nt: TGTGCCATCAGTGAGTCGGGGGCAAACTCCTACAATGAGCAGTTCTTC

d_call: TRBD1
j_call: TRBJ1-2
v_call: TRBV29-1
clone_size: -
cdr3_aa: CSVGTGGGYTF
cdr3_nt: TGCAGCGTTGGGACAGGGGGTGGCTACACCTTC

d_call: -
j_call: TRBJ1-1
v_call: TRBV20-1
clone_size: -
cdr3_aa: CSARGMNTEAFF
cdr3_nt: TGCAGTGCTAGGGGGATGAACACTGAAGCTTTCTTT

d_call: -
j_call: TRBJ2-5
v_call: TRBV24-1
clone_size: -
cdr3_aa: CATSDLRGLGSLYQETQYF
cdr3_nt: TGTGCCACCAGTGATTTGAGGGGACTGGGCTCCCTGTACCAAGAGACCCAGTACTTC

d_call: -
j_call: TRBJ1-1
v_call: TRBV10-3
clone_size: -
cdr3_aa: CATLGGLNTEAFF
cdr3_nt: TGTGCCACCCTTGGGGGGCTCAACACTGAAGCTTTCTTT

d_call: -
j_call: TRBJ2-3
v_call: TRBV25-1
clone_size: -
cdr3_aa: CASQREGTSTDTQYF
cdr3_nt: TGTGCCAGCCAGCGAGAGGGTACTAGCACAGATACGCAGTATTTT

d_call: TRBD1
j_call: TRBJ2-7
v_call: TRBV11-2
clone_size: few
cdr3_aa: CASSPDRAGEQYF
cdr3_nt: TGTGCCAGCAGCCCGGACAGGGCGGGGGAGCAGTACTTC

d_call: TRBD2
j_call: TRBJ2-3
v_call: TRBV6-2/TRBV6-3
clone_size: few
cdr3_aa: CASSYGRGGRYTQYF
cdr3_nt: TGTGCCAGCAGTTACGGGCGGGGGGGCCGATATACGCAGTATTTT

d_call: -
j_call: TRBJ2-5
v_call: TRBV15
clone_size: many
cdr3_aa: CATSRDNRGWETQYF
cdr3_nt: TGTGCCACCAGCAGAGATAATCGGGGCTGGGAGACCCAGTACTTC

d_call: -
j_call: TRBJ1-4
v_call: TRBV12-3/TRBV12-4
clone_size: many
cdr3_aa: CASSFQGVSELFF
cdr3_nt: TGTGCCAGCAGTTTTCAGGGCGTGAGCGAACTGTTTTTT

d_call: -
j_call: TRBJ2-3
v_call: TRBV9
clone_size: -
cdr3_aa: CASSVEGGRGTDTQYF
cdr3_nt: TGTGCCAGCAGCGTAGAGGGGGGGCGGGGCACAGATACGCAGTATTTT

d_call: TRBD1
j_call: TRBJ2-1
v_call: TRBV15
clone_size: -
cdr3_aa: CATSRGGDREFDEQFF
cdr3_nt: TGTGCCACCAGCAGAGGGGGGGACAGGGAGTTCGATGAGCAGTTCTTC

d_call: TRBD2
j_call: TRBJ2-7
v_call: TRBV28
clone_size: -
cdr3_aa: CASSTGTSDLRLQYF
cdr3_nt: TGTGCCAGCAGTACCGGGACTAGCGATCTACGATTGCAGTACTTC

d_call: -
j_call: TRBJ2-7
v_call: TRBV12-3/TRBV12-4
clone_size: -
cdr3_aa: CASSWQSSYEQYF
cdr3_nt: TGTGCCAGCAGTTGGCAGAGCTCCTACGAGCAGTACTTC

d_call: -
j_call: TRBJ2-2
v_call: TRBV27
clone_size: few
cdr3_aa: CASSLPPNGELFF
cdr3_nt: TGTGCCAGCAGTTTACCCCCGAACGGGGAGCTGTTTTTT

d_call: -
j_call: TRBJ2-5
v_call: TRBV12-3/TRBV12-4
clone_size: -
cdr3_aa: CASSTSYGLKTQYF
cdr3_nt: TGTGCCAGCAGCACCTCCTATGGGTTGAAGACCCAGTACTTC

d_call: -
j_call: TRBJ2-1
v_call: TRBV2
clone_size: few
cdr3_aa: CASQSLAYNEQFF
cdr3_nt: TGTGCCAGCCAAAGCCTTGCATACAATGAGCAGTTCTTC

d_call: -
j_call: TRBJ2-1
v_call: TRBV30
clone_size: -
cdr3_aa: CAWSFLATHEQFF
cdr3_nt: TGTGCCTGGAGTTTTCTAGCGACCCATGAGCAGTTCTTC

d_call: TRBD1
j_call: TRBJ2-7
v_call: TRBV5-8
clone_size: -
cdr3_aa: CASSSSDRSYEQYF
cdr3_nt: TGTGCCAGCAGCTCGTCGGACAGGTCCTACGAGCAGTACTTC

d_call: TRBD1
j_call: TRBJ2-7
v_call: TRBV6-1
clone_size: -
cdr3_aa: CASSPYRGLHEQYF
cdr3_nt: TGTGCCAGCAGTCCGTACAGGGGATTGCACGAGCAGTACTTC

d_call: -
j_call: TRBJ1-5
v_call: TRBV20-1
clone_size: -
cdr3_aa: CSARNGGSGQPQHF
cdr3_nt: TGCAGTGCCAGAAACGGGGGTTCGGGTCAGCCCCAGCATTTT

d_call: -
j_call: TRBJ2-3
v_call: TRBV11-2
clone_size: -
cdr3_aa: CASSEEMDTQYF
cdr3_nt: TGTGCCAGCAGCGAGGAGATGGATACGCAGTATTTT

d_call: TRBD2
j_call: TRBJ2-1
v_call: TRBV4-2
clone_size: -
cdr3_aa: CASKSLLRAAGVDEQFF
cdr3_nt: TGTGCCAGCAAGTCACTTTTGAGGGCAGCGGGAGTAGATGAGCAGTTCTTC

d_call: -
j_call: TRBJ1-4
v_call: TRBV7-9
clone_size: -
cdr3_aa: CASKFATNEKLFF
cdr3_nt: TGTGCCAGTAAATTTGCGACTAATGAAAAACTGTTTTTT

d_call: TRBD1
j_call: TRBJ2-1
v_call: TRBV20-1
clone_size: many
cdr3_aa: CSAKGGGSYNEQFF
cdr3_nt: TGCAGTGCTAAAGGGGGCGGCTCCTACAATGAGCAGTTCTTC

d_call: -
j_call: TRBJ2-7
v_call: TRBV4-1
clone_size: many
cdr3_aa: CASSQRGEQYF
cdr3_nt: TGCGCCAGCAGCCAGAGGGGTGAGCAGTACTTC

d_call: -
j_call: TRBJ1-1
v_call: TRBV5-1
clone_size: few
cdr3_aa: CASSPWSGEWNTEAFF
cdr3_nt: TGCGCCAGCAGCCCCTGGAGTGGGGAGTGGAACACTGAAGCTTTCTTT

d_call: TRBD1
j_call: TRBJ2-1
v_call: TRBV15
clone_size: few
cdr3_aa: CATSRDDWDSHYNEQFF
cdr3_nt: TGTGCCACCAGCAGAGACGATTGGGACAGCCACTACAATGAGCAGTTCTTC

d_call: -
j_call: TRBJ2-1
v_call: TRBV12-3/TRBV12-4
clone_size: few
cdr3_aa: CASSFLYEQFF
cdr3_nt: TGTGCCAGCAGTTTTCTCTATGAGCAGTTCTTC

d_call: -
j_call: TRBJ1-1
v_call: TRBV20-1
clone_size: -
cdr3_aa: CSAEQGYEAFF
cdr3_nt: TGCAGTGCAGAACAGGGTTATGAAGCTTTCTTT

d_call: TRBD2
j_call: TRBJ2-1
v_call: TRBV27
clone_size: -
cdr3_aa: CASSLAGGPLNEQFF
cdr3_nt: TGTGCCAGCAGTTTGGCGGGAGGGCCTCTTAATGAGCAGTTCTTC

d_call: -
j_call: TRBJ2-1
v_call: TRBV5-4
clone_size: -
cdr3_aa: CASSLGDLSYNEQFF
cdr3_nt: TGTGCCAGCAGCTTGGGGGACCTCTCCTACAATGAGCAGTTCTTC

d_call: TRBD1
j_call: TRBJ2-3
v_call: TRBV5-1
clone_size: few
cdr3_aa: CATNRQGTDTQYF
cdr3_nt: TGCGCCACCAACCGACAGGGAACAGATACGCAGTATTTT

d_call: -
j_call: TRBJ1-1
v_call: TRBV28
clone_size: few
cdr3_aa: CASSLNQFWMNTEAFF
cdr3_nt: TGTGCCAGCAGTTTAAATCAGTTTTGGATGAACACTGAAGCTTTCTTT